This T cell receptor beta chain came from a study of human T cells and chemical hapten exposure. The wider study: Chiefly female patients presented with alopecia areata, totalis or universalis. Regarding the study as a whole: DPC sensitization did not alter TCRs above 1 in 1000 frequency. PT1 expanded TCR counts and patch test score correlated positively.

Time point meaning: patch test 1, 2 weeks after DPC sensitization. Treatment noted: therapeutic diphenylcyclopropenone sensitization with weekly scalp DPC. Blood draws preceded each patch test application. For this clonotype: What it recognizes is unknown.

There are 14 residues in the CDR3. Trimming left V 2 bases short and J 11 bases short, with 15 bases between. Per germline, CDR1 MNHEY and CDR2 SVGAGI. MiXCR was run by TCRdb on the RACE reads, yielding one entry per CDR3 protein. There are 75,000 to 95,000 distinct CDR3 sequences in the sample; 12% occur only once, and 3.5% lies in the top ten. The sequence was obtained from a woman in her sixties or seventies with alopecia areata. Some clones in this sample may be carry-over from other donors' samples. Specimen: whole blood, collected in connection with sensitization to the hapten diphenylcyclopropenone (DPC). The chain carries TRBV6-5 and TRBJ1-4; tentative D call: TRBD1 (5 bases). CDR3 loop: CASSYTGPPRKLFF. The CDR3 DNA reads TGTGCCAGCAGTTACACAGGACCGCCTAGGAAACTGTTTTTT.